This TCR beta chain was identified during a study of molecular identifiers for immune sequencing clone quantification. Study results and limitations: Same-barcode identical TCR molecules could make highly expanded clones look smaller than they are. One cell's worth of spiked Jurkat TCR RNA was reportedly detectable among roughly 1 million naive cells.

MiXCR was run by TCRdb on the PCR reads, yielding one entry per CDR3 protein. Among just under 650,000 distinct CDR3 sequences listed, around 20% were seen once. From germline, CDR1 is MNHNS and CDR2 SASEGT. V was shortened by 1 base and J by 6 bases, with 15 bases between the two germline ends. This CDR3 is 15 amino acids long. This clonotype was detected ten times or more. What it binds is not known. Sorted naive CD8 T cells, about 17,000 to 1,000,000, were sequenced from 10%, 30% or 50% RNA. Sorting defined naive CD8 T cells as CD8+CD4-CCR7+CD45RA+. Sequencing was carried out using naive CD8+ T cells from blood, with Jurkat cell RNA spiked in. Stated subset: FACS-sorted CD8+CD4-CCR7+CD45RA+ naive T cells. The sequence came from a human donor in good health. Some libraries in this study had Jurkat cell RNA spiked in. This sequence joins TRBV6-1 and TRBJ1-1, with D possibly being TRBD1 (5 bases). CDR3 sequence reads: CASSEEGRVAAEAFF. The DNA for the CDR3 is TGTGCCAGCAGTGAAGAAGGCAGGGTGGCCGCTGAAGCTTTCTTT.